These T cell receptor beta chains were read from a single sample in a study of vaccination effects on CD4 cells after COVID-19. These receptors have no known antigen. Profiled with immunoSEQ multiplex PCR; TCRdb holds only in-frame clones, not every one. The table shows approximately 70,000 clones, with approximately 82% occurring only once. Sequencing was performed on CD4+ T cells from PBMCs cultured with HCoV-229E spike peptides, taken after COVID-19 vaccination. These TCRs come from a human donor who received a COVID-19 vaccine. Both conserved end residues are part of each CDR3. Each record gives: V gene, J gene, D gene, CDR3 protein, CDR3 DNA. D genes are given only for firm matches.

TRBV14	TRBJ2-3	-	CASSLNQGPNRADTQYF	TGTGCCAGCAGCCTCAACCAGGGCCCGAATCGGGCAGATACGCAGTATTTT
TRBV6-5	TRBJ2-3	-	CASRNWVPPDTQYF	TGTGCCAGCAGAAATTGGGTACCCCCAGATACGCAGTATTTT
TRBV2	TRBJ2-5	-	CASSTGNIWETQYF	TGTGCCAGCAGTACAGGGAATATATGGGAGACCCAGTACTTC
TRBV30	TRBJ2-3	-	CAWSLGTDTQYF	TGTGCCTGGAGTCTAGGGACAGATACGCAGTATTTT
TRBV6-5	TRBJ1-1	-	CASSYVGEVNTEAFF	TGTGCCAGCAGTTACGTGGGGGAAGTAAACACTGAAGCTTTCTTT
TRBV28	TRBJ2-5	TRBD1	CASSLGGTGKETQYF	TGTGCCAGCAGTTTAGGAGGGACAGGGAAAGAGACCCAGTACTTC
TRBV6-1	TRBJ1-2	-	CASSEAVTQGYGYTF	TGTGCCAGCAGTGAAGCGGTCACTCAGGGGTATGGCTACACCTTC
TRBV18	TRBJ2-1	-	CASSRGLQAEQFF	TGTGCCAGCTCACGGGGCTTACAGGCTGAGCAGTTCTTC
TRBV30	TRBJ2-2	-	CAWNGGNTGELFF	TGTGCCTGGAACGGGGGCAACACCGGGGAGCTGTTTTTT
TRBV7-8	TRBJ1-5	-	CASSLRQDLSNQPQHF	TGTGCCAGCAGCTTAAGACAGGACCTTAGCAATCAGCCCCAGCATTTT
TRBV24-1	TRBJ2-3	-	CATSDFAGSGTDTQYF	TGTGCCACCAGTGATTTTGCAGGGAGTGGCACAGATACGCAGTATTTT
TRBV6-5	TRBJ2-1	-	CASLAGGPVEQFF	TGTGCCAGCCTCGCCGGGGGGCCGGTTGAGCAGTTCTTC
TRBV7-8	TRBJ1-6	-	CASSYEGGAGSPLHF	TGTGCCAGCAGCTACGAAGGGGGGGCCGGTTCACCCCTCCACTTT
TRBV6-2/TRBV6-3	TRBJ1-3	-	CASSPTGTLSGNTIYF	TGTGCCAGCAGTCCCACCGGGACCCTCTCTGGAAACACCATATATTTT
TRBV9	TRBJ1-6	-	CASSVDHRNSPLHF	TGTGCCAGCAGCGTAGACCACAGAAATTCACCCCTCCACTTT
TRBV2	TRBJ1-1	-	CASNINGGTTEAFF	TGTGCCAGCAATATAAACGGGGGGACGACTGAAGCTTTCTTT